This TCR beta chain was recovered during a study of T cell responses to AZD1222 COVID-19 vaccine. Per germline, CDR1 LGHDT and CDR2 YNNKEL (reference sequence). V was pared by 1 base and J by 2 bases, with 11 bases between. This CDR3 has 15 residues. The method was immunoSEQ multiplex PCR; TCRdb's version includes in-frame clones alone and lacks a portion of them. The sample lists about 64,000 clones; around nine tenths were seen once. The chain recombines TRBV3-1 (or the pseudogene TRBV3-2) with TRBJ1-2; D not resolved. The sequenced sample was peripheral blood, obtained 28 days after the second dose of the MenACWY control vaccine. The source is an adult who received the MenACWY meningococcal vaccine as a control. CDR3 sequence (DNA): TGTGCCAGCAGCCAAGCCATGGGCGGGAACTATGGCTACACCTTC. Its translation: CASSQAMGGNYGYTF.